The rows below give T cell receptor beta chains drawn from one sample of a study of neoadjuvant anti-PD-1 for oral cavity cancer. Profiling relied on immunoSEQ multiplex PCR, and the TCRdb table lists in-frame clones only, not all of them. The data hold about 9,200 clones, with roughly 61% observed a single time. The source material was tumor tissue, sampled after nivolumab (anti-PD-1) treatment. The receptors stem from a person aged 35 to 85 with oral cavity squamous cell carcinoma. CDR3s include the opening cysteine and the closing phenylalanine or tryptophan. The order of the fields is V gene, clone size, J gene, D gene, CDR3 protein, CDR3 DNA. D genes are given only for firm matches. The size of a clone is reported for some rows only, either as once, few or many, or as a class for expanded clones.

TRBV25-1	few	TRBJ1-6	NA	CASSEGYSPLHF	TGTGCCAGCAGTGAGGGATATTCACCCCTCCACTTT
TRBV7-9	NA	TRBJ2-3	NA	CASSNGRVPSGTQYF	TGTGCCAGCAGCAACGGACGGGTCCCGTCCGGTACGCAGTATTTT
TRBV6-4	once	TRBJ1-6	NA	CASSVSPGNSPLHF	TGTGCCAGCAGCGTCAGTCCAGGGAATTCACCCCTCCACTTT
TRBV7-2	NA	TRBJ1-6	NA	CASRPLQGGNSPLHF	TGTGCCAGCAGGCCACTACAGGGTGGGAATTCACCCCTCCACTTT
TRBV27	NA	TRBJ2-2	NA	CASSHRGGGELFF	TGTGCCAGCAGCCATAGGGGTGGCGGGGAGCTGTTTTTT
TRBV6-1	few	TRBJ2-7	NA	CASSARGQGWQYF	TGTGCCAGCAGTGCCCGGGGCCAAGGCTGGCAGTACTTC
TRBV9	NA	TRBJ1-1	NA	CASSVETNTEAFF	TGTGCCAGCAGCGTGGAAACAAACACTGAAGCTTTCTTT
TRBV6-6	NA	TRBJ1-1	NA	CASSWQGRNTEAFF	TGTGCCAGCAGTTGGCAGGGCCGGAACACTGAAGCTTTCTTT
TRBV7-2	NA	TRBJ1-1	NA	CASSSADRWTEAFF	TGTGCCAGCAGCTCCGCGGACAGATGGACTGAAGCTTTCTTT
TRBV6-1	few	TRBJ2-1	NA	CASQEQDYNEQFF	TGTGCCAGCCAAGAGCAGGACTACAATGAGCAGTTCTTC
TRBV5-8	few	TRBJ2-1	TRBD1	CASSLGQGPYNEQFF	TGTGCCAGCAGCTTGGGACAGGGCCCCTACAATGAGCAGTTCTTC
TRBV5-6	once	TRBJ2-7	NA	CASSSWGASGSYEQYF	TGTGCCAGCAGTTCCTGGGGGGCTAGCGGTTCTTACGAGCAGTACTTC
TRBV27	NA	TRBJ2-2	NA	CASGYYTNTGELFF	TGTGCCAGCGGATACTACACAAACACCGGGGAGCTGTTTTTT
TRBV2	NA	TRBJ2-1	TRBD2	CASSPFGLAGAYNEQFF	TGTGCCAGCAGCCCCTTTGGACTAGCGGGGGCCTACAATGAGCAGTTCTTC
TRBV15	NA	TRBJ1-5	NA	CATSRPQQANQPQHF	TGTGCCACCAGCAGACCTCAACAGGCCAATCAGCCCCAGCATTTT
TRBV7-2	NA	TRBJ2-7	TRBD2	CASSSQAGAYEQYF	TGTGCCAGCAGCTCCCAAGCGGGAGCCTACGAGCAGTACTTC
TRBV6-5	NA	TRBJ1-5	NA	CASKIRIYSNQPQHF	TGTGCCAGCAAGATAAGGATTTATAGCAATCAGCCCCAGCATTTT
TRBV5-8	NA	TRBJ1-4	NA	CASSSETMMGANEKLFF	TGTGCCAGCAGCTCCGAGACGATGATGGGCGCTAATGAAAAACTGTTTTTT
TRBV28	few	TRBJ2-7	TRBD1	CASSGQGVRGQYF	TGTGCCAGCAGCGGACAGGGAGTACGTGGGCAGTACTTC
TRBV2	NA	TRBJ1-6	NA	CASSEQTTIGSPLHF	TGTGCCAGCAGTGAACAAACAACCATCGGTTCACCCCTCCACTTT
TRBV12-5	NA	TRBJ2-1	NA	CASQQDSYNEQFF	TGTGCTAGTCAACAAGATTCCTACAATGAGCAGTTCTTC
TRBV5-5	NA	TRBJ2-7	NA	CASSGPYEQYF	TGTGCCAGCAGTGGACCTTACGAGCAGTACTTC
TRBV5-1	NA	TRBJ1-4	NA	CASSPLRQANEKLFF	TGCGCCAGCAGCCCCCTTCGACAGGCTAATGAAAAACTGTTTTTT
TRBV15	NA	TRBJ2-4	TRBD2	CATSRGGEGNIQYF	TGTGCCACCAGCAGGGGAGGGGAGGGGAACATTCAGTACTTC
TRBV7-9	NA	TRBJ1-4	TRBD1	CASRRQGVIGKLFF	TGTGCCAGCAGGCGACAGGGGGTGATCGGAAAACTGTTTTTT
TRBV5-1	NA	TRBJ2-1	TRBD2	CASSISYGTSYNEQFF	TGCGCCAGCAGCATTTCTTATGGGACTAGCTACAATGAGCAGTTCTTC
TRBV30	NA	TRBJ2-7	NA	CAWSQTSGFSYEQYF	TGTGCCTGGAGTCAAACCTCGGGGTTCTCCTACGAGCAGTACTTC
TRBV5-1	NA	TRBJ2-7	TRBD2	CASSSRSEGGPFAYEQYF	TGCGCCAGCAGCTCGCGGTCGGAGGGAGGGCCATTTGCCTACGAGCAGTACTTC
TRBV27	few	TRBJ1-2	TRBD1	CASSYTETGRRYGYTF	TGTGCCAGCAGTTACACGGAGACAGGGAGGAGGTATGGCTACACCTTC
TRBV27	NA	TRBJ1-5	TRBD1	CASSLDRETCNQPQHF	TGTGCCAGCAGTTTGGACAGGGAAACTTGCAATCAGCCCCAGCATTTT
TRBV5-4	few	TRBJ2-1	NA	CASSLWQVNEQFF	TGTGCCAGCAGCTTGTGGCAGGTCAATGAGCAGTTCTTC
TRBV7-2	few	TRBJ2-7	NA	CASSAFLGGEQYF	TGTGCCAGCAGCGCCTTTCTCGGAGGGGAGCAGTACTTC
TRBV2	few	TRBJ1-5	TRBD1	CASSARGQGAGQPQHF	TGTGCCAGCAGCGCTCGAGGACAGGGAGCGGGACAGCCCCAGCATTTT
TRBV5-1	large	TRBJ2-5	NA	CASRTREETQYF	TGCGCCAGCAGGACCCGGGAAGAGACCCAGTACTTC
TRBV19	NA	TRBJ1-2	TRBD1	CASSMTGPRSYGYTF	TGTGCCAGTAGTATGACAGGGCCTCGCAGTTATGGCTACACCTTC
TRBV19	once	TRBJ1-1	NA	CAGSETVNTEAFF	TGTGCCGGCTCTGAGACAGTCAACACTGAAGCTTTCTTT
TRBV4-2	NA	TRBJ2-3	TRBD2	CASSQAGTSYYF	TGTGCCAGCAGCCAAGCCGGGACTAGTTACTATTTT
TRBV6-6	NA	TRBJ1-5	TRBD1	CASQTGKGFSNQPQHF	TGTGCCAGCCAGACAGGGAAAGGATTCAGCAATCAGCCCCAGCATTTT
TRBV5-1	NA	TRBJ2-3	TRBD2	CASGLGLAGGPPYF	TGCGCCAGCGGTCTTGGACTAGCGGGAGGGCCTCCGTATTTT
TRBV7-9	NA	TRBJ2-7	NA	CASSLAGVHEQYF	TGTGCCAGCAGCTTAGCAGGGGTCCACGAGCAGTACTTC
TRBV5-1	few	TRBJ2-1	NA	CASSSRGDNEQFF	TGCGCCAGCAGCTCAAGAGGGGACAATGAGCAGTTCTTC
TRBV7-2	once	TRBJ2-3	TRBD2	CASRRGGGSSTDTQYF	TGTGCCAGCAGACGAGGCGGCGGGAGTAGTACAGATACGCAGTATTTT
TRBV2	NA	TRBJ1-2	TRBD1	CARGTALGDGYTF	TGTGCCAGGGGGACAGCTTTGGGGGATGGCTACACCTTC
TRBV7-2	NA	TRBJ2-7	NA	CASSPPGYEQYF	TGTGCCAGCAGCCCCCCCGGGTACGAGCAGTACTTC
TRBV6-1	NA	TRBJ2-3	NA	CASSESYRGSHRVTDTQYF	TGTGCCAGCAGTGAAAGTTATCGGGGCTCGCATCGGGTCACAGATACGCAGTATTTT
TRBV12-5	once	TRBJ1-1	TRBD1	CASGNPRTGRRTEAFF	TGTGCTAGTGGTAACCCCCGGACAGGGAGAAGGACTGAAGCTTTCTTT
TRBV19	once	TRBJ2-7	TRBD1	CASSIKGGRYEQYF	TGTGCCAGTAGTATAAAAGGGGGCAGGTACGAGCAGTACTTC
TRBV2	NA	TRBJ2-1	TRBD2	CASSVAGGRYNEQFF	TGTGCCAGCAGTGTAGCGGGAGGGCGGTACAATGAGCAGTTCTTC